This T cell receptor (beta chain) was sequenced during a study of CD8+CD57+ T cells in acquired aplastic anemia. General study findings and limits: There were 25 to 35 CD8+ CDR3 sequences that occurred in both patients and controls. For CD8+ Simpson's diversity, patients and controls showed no significant difference.

V dropped 6 bases and J dropped 2 bases, with 10 bases sitting between them. The CDR3 is made up of 14 amino acids. Genomic DNA, the template, was used for profiling of the TCR beta VDJ and CDR3. TCRdb analysed the reads with MiXCR anew, one entry per CDR3 protein. The sample includes hundreds of thousands of distinct CDR3 sequences, about 56% of them seen just once. Concerning this clonotype itself: No antigen is known for it.

The chain couples TRBV12-3 or TRBV12-4 to TRBJ2-2; D gene ambiguous. The material sequenced was sorted CD4+, CD8+, or CD8+CD57+ T cells (not recorded which) from PBMCs. This receptor was obtained from a human donor with severe aplastic anemia or a healthy control (not recorded which). In nucleotides, the CDR3 is TGTGCCAGCAGAACCATGGTTAACACCGGGGAGCTGTTTTTT. Translated, it gives CASRTMVNTGELFF.